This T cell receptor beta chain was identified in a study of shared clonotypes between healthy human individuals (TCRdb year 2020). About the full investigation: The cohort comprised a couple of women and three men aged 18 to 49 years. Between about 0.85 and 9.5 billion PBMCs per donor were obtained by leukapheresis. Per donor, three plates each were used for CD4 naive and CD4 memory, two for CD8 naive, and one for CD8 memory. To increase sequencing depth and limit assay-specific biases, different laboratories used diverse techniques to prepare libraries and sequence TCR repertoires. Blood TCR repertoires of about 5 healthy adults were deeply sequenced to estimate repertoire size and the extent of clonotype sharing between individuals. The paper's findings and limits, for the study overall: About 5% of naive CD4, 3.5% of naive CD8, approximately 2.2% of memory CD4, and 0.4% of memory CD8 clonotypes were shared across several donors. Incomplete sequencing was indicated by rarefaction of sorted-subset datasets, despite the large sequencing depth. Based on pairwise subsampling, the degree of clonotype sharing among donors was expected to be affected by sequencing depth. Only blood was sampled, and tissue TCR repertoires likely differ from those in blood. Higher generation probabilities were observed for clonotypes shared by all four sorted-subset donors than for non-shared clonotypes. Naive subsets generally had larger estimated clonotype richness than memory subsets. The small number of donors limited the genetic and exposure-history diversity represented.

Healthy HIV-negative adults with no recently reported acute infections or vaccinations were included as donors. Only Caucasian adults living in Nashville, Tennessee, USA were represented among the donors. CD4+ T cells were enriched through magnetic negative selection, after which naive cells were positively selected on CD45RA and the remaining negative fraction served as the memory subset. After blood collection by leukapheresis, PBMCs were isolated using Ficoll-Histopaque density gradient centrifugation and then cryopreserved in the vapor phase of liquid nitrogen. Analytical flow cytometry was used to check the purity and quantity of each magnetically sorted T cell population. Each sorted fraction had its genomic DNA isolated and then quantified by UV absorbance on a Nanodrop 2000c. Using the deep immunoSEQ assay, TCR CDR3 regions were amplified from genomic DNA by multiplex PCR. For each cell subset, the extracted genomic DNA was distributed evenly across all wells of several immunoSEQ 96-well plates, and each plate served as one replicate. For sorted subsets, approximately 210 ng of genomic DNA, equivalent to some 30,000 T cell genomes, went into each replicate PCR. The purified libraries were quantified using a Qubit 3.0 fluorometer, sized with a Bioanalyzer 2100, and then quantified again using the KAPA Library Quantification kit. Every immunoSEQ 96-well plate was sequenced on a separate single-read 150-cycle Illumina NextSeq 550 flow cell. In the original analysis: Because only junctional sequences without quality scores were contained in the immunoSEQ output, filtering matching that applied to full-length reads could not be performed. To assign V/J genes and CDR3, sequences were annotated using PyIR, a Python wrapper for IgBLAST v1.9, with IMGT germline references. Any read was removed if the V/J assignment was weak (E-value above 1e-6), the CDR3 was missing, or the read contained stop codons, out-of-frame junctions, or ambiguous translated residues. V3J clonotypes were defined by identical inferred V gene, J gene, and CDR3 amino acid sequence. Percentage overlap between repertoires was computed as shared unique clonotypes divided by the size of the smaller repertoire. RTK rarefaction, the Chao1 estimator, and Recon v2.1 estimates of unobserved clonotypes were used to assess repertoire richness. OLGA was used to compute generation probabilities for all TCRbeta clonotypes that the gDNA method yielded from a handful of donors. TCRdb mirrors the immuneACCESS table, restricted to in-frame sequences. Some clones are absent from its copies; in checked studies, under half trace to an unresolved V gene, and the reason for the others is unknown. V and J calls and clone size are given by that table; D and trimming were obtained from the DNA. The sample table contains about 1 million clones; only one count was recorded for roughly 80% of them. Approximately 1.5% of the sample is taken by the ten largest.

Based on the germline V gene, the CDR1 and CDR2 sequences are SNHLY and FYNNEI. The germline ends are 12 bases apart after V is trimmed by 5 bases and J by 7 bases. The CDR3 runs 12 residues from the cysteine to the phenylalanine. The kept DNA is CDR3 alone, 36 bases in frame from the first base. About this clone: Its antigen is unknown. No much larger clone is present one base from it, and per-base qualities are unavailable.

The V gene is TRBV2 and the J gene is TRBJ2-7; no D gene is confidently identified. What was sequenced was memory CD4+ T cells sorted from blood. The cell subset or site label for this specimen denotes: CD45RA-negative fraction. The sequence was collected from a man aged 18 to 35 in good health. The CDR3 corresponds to CASSTDTTEQYF. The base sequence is TGTGCCAGCAGTACAGACACGACAGAGCAGTACTTC. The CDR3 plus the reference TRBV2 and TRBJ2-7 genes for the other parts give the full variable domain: EPEVTQTPSHQVTQMGQEVILRCVPISNHLYFYWYRQILGQKVEFLVSFYNNEISEKSEIFDDQFSVERPDGSNFTLKIRSTKLEDSAMYFCASSTDTTEQYFGPGTRLTVT.